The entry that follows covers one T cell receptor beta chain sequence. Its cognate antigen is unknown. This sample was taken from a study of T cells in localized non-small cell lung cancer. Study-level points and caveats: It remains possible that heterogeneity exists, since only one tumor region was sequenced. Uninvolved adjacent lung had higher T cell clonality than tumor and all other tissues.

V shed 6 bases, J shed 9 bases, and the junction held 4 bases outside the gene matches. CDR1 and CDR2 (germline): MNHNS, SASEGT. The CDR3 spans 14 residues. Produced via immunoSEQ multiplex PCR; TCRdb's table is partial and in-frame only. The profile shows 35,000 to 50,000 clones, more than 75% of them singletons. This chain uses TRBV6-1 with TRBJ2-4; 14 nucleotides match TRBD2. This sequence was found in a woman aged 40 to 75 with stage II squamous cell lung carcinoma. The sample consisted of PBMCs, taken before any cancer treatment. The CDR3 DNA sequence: TGTGCCAGCAGGGGGACTAGCGGGAGTACCATTCAGTACTTC. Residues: CASRGTSGSTIQYF.